Below, 5 T cell receptor beta chains from the same sample are listed, as sequenced in a study of cytomegalovirus exposure and HLA in healthy donors. PCR amplification relied on 60 Vbeta primers (plus 13 Jbeta primers). Profiled with immunoSEQ multiplex PCR; TCRdb holds only in-frame clones, not every one. The sample yields 130,000 or so clones, approximately 84% seen once. The sequenced material came from PBMCs. The receptors were gathered from a woman aged 40 to 55 in good health and CMV-seronegative.

The chain combines TRBV2 with TRBJ2-5, with 9 bases aligning to TRBD2. V lost 8 bases to trimming and J lost 4 bases; unmatched junction nucleotides: 8. Germline CDR1 SNHLY, CDR2 FYNNEI. The CDR3 has 14 residues. The CDR3 DNA reads as TGTGCCAGCTCAATAGCGGGAGTCGGAGAGACCCAGTACTTC. Encoded protein: CASSIAGVGETQYF.

CDR3 in amino acids: CASSLFQNRNTIYF. CDR3 sequence (DNA): TGTGCCAGCAGTTTATTCCAGAATAGAAACACCATATATTTT. This chain connects TRBV28 to TRBJ1-3; D not certain. Trimming removed 1 base from V and 5 bases from J, with 9 bases in between. CDR3 length: 14 amino acids. Germline CDR1 is MDHEN and CDR2 is SYDVKM.

V usage is TRBV7-8 and J usage is TRBJ1-4; D might be TRBD1 (5 bases). Looked up from germline, CDR1 is SGHVS and CDR2 is FQNEAQ. Trimming left V 3 bases short and J 10 bases short, with 9 bases between. The CDR3 is 12 amino acids. Written as DNA, the CDR3 is TGTGCCAGCAGCTTGGGGGGGGGAAAACTGTTTTTT. This codes for CASSLGGGKLFF.

The chain's CDR3 is CASREQGNIYGYTF. CDR3 in DNA: TGTGCCAGCAGGGAACAGGGTAATATCTATGGCTACACCTTC. The V call is TRBV6-1, the J call TRBJ1-2; D possibly corresponds to TRBD1 (6 bases). Trimming pared 6 bases from V and 4 bases from J, leaving 15 bases between. Per the germline V gene, CDR1 is MNHNS and CDR2 is SASEGT. The length of the CDR3 is 14 residues.

The rearrangement uses TRBV6-1 and TRBJ1-6; perhaps TRBD1 as D (6 bases). With 5 bases removed from V and 8 bases from J, the gap between germline ends came to 16 bases. This CDR3 contains 15 residues. Germline V gene lookup returns CDR1 MNHNS and CDR2 SASEGT. CDR3 DNA sequence: TGTGCCAGCAGTCCAGACAGGTCTTTTTATTCACCCCTCCACTTT. Amino acid sequence: CASSPDRSFYSPLHF.